What follows is one T cell receptor (beta chain) and its context. The V end lost 6 bases, the J end lost 4 bases, and 6 bases lay between the germline ends. Germline lookup yields CDR1 MDHEN and CDR2 SYDVKM. The CDR3 length is 11 residues. These data come from a study of blood T cell repertoires in COVID-19. For the study at large: Samples representing acute and convalescent COVID-19 were sourced from the United States, Italy and Spain. PBMCs, B-cell-depleted T cells, or T cells provided the cDNA or gDNA that made up the material.

In the source study's methods: From reference gene primer amplification, estimates of nucleated cell counts were derived. Method: immunoSEQ multiplex PCR; TCRdb's copy keeps in-frame clones and lacks some. V and J calls and clone size are those listed in that table; D and trimming were worked out from the DNA. The sample holds 50,000 or so clones, approximately 88% seen once. Material: peripheral blood. The V and J genes are TRBV28 and TRBJ1-1, with D unclear. This clonotype was sampled from an older man with acute or convalescent COVID-19. DNA of the CDR3: TGTGCCAGCAGACTGCGCACTGAAGCTTTCTTT. This codes for CASRLRTEAFF.